The 26 T cell receptor beta chains in this list originate from one sample, sequenced in a study of cytomegalovirus exposure and HLA in healthy donors. Primers for the PCR totalled 60 Vbeta and 13 Jbeta. Sequencing used immunoSEQ multiplex PCR; TCRdb keeps in-frame clones, though not all of them. The sample has approximately 60,000 clones; 83% are singletons. Material for sequencing was PBMCs. These receptor sequences come from a man aged 25-40 years in good health and CMV-seronegative.

The J gene is TRBJ2-3, the V gene TRBV2; maybe TRBD2 (5 bases). V was trimmed by 7 bases and J by 0 bases, leaving 14 bases between them. CDR3 length: 15 amino acids. From germline, CDR1 is SNHLY and CDR2 FYNNEI. The CDR3 nucleotides read TGTGCCAGCATCGAGGTGGACTTGAGCACAGATACGCAGTATTTT. This codes for CASIEVDLSTDTQYF. Combining the CDR3 with reference TRBV2 and TRBJ2-3 gives the whole variable domain EPEVTQTPSHQVTQMGQEVILRCVPISNHLYFYWYRQILGQKVEFLVSFYNNEISEKSEIFDDQFSVERPDGSNFTLKIRSTKLEDSAMYFCASIEVDLSTDTQYFGPGTRLTVL.

V is TRBV7-9 and J is TRBJ2-2; maybe TRBD1 (6 bases). Trimming removed 5 bases from V and 1 base from J, with 17 bases in between. The V gene's germline CDR1 is SEHNR and CDR2 FQNEAQ (reference sequence). This CDR3 is 17 amino acids long. CDR3 sequence reads: CASSQSQGPGNTGELFF. DNA for the CDR3: TGTGCCAGCAGCCAATCTCAGGGGCCGGGGAACACCGGGGAGCTGTTTTTT.

This clone was detected only a few times. This chain connects TRBV29-1 to TRBJ1-1, with D tentatively TRBD1 (5 bases). Germline V gene data show CDR1 as SQVTM and CDR2 as ANQGSEA. The CDR3 spans 13 residues. The V gene lost 7 bases and the J gene lost 7 bases, with 19 bases spanning the gap. The CDR3 region is CSGTWPNDLEAFF. The CDR3 region has the DNA TGCAGCGGGACATGGCCCAACGATCTTGAAGCTTTCTTT.

This chain joins TRBV9 and TRBJ2-3, with D tentatively TRBD2 (7 bases). V lost 0 bases and J 9 bases, leaving 8 bases between the germline ends. This CDR3 has 12 residues. In germline, CDR1 is SGDLS, CDR2 YYNGEE. CDR3: CASSVEGGTQYF. CDR3 bases: TGTGCCAGCAGCGTAGAGGGGGGGACGCAGTATTTT.

This chain uses TRBV4-3 with TRBJ2-3, with a possible D match to TRBD1 (8 bases). Germline V gene data show CDR1 as LGHNA and CDR2 as YSLEER. The CDR3 contains 16 residues. Deletions cut 4 bases from V and 6 bases from J, with 20 bases between. The CDR3 sequence is CASSPQGAGALDTQYF. The DNA of the CDR3 is TGCGCCAGCAGCCCCCAGGGGGCGGGGGCCCTGGATACGCAGTATTTT.

The J gene is TRBJ1-2, the V gene TRBV19; a possible D gene is TRBD1 (6 bases). The CDR3 has 13 amino acids. V lost 6 bases, J lost 8 bases, and 16 bases lay in between. Germline assignment: CDR1 LNHDA and CDR2 SQIVND (reference sequence). CDR3 nucleotides: TGTGCCAGTAGCCCTCCGGGGGGCAACGGCTACACCTTC. This gives the protein CASSPPGGNGYTF. Drawing the rest from reference TRBV19 and TRBJ1-2, the complete variable domain is DGGITQSPKYLFRKEGQNVTLSCEQNLNHDAMYWYRQDPGQGLRLIYYSQIVNDFQKGDIAEGYSVSREKKESFPLTVTSAQKNPTAFYLCASSPPGGNGYTFGSGTRLTVV.

There are a few counts of this clone. This rearrangement joins TRBV6-5 to TRBJ1-4; tentative D call: TRBD1 (6 bases). The CDR3 extends over 14 amino acids. In germline, CDR1 is MNHEY, CDR2 SVGAGI. The V end was cut by 5 bases, the J end by 5 bases, with 12 bases between. The CDR3 here is CASSPTGLNEKLFF. DNA for the CDR3: TGTGCCAGCAGTCCTACAGGGTTAAATGAAAAACTGTTTTTT.

Within the sample, this clone is medium-sized. The chain uses TRBV6-4 and TRBJ2-3; 7 positions match TRBD2. The V segment lost 0 bases and the J segment 6 bases; nucleotides outside the gene matches: 3. This CDR3 is 14 amino acids long. Per the germline V gene, CDR1 is MRHNA and CDR2 is SNTAGT. CDR3 DNA: TGTGCCAGCAGTGACTCCGTCGGGGGGGATACGCAGTATTTT. Translated, it gives CASSDSVGGDTQYF.

The V call is TRBV7-8, the J call TRBJ2-7; 14 positions agree with TRBD2. Germline V lookup: CDR1 SGHVS, CDR2 FQNEAQ. This CDR3 is 17 amino acids long. V lost 5 bases, J lost 2 bases, and 8 bases stayed unmatched. CDR3 coding DNA: TGTGCCAGCAGCCCGGGACTAGCGGGGGACCTTACCTACGAGCAGTACTTC. This translates into CASSPGLAGDLTYEQYF.

The rearrangement links TRBV29-1 to TRBJ1-1, with D possibly TRBD1 on 6 matching bases. The V end was cut by 6 bases, the J end by 0 bases, with 14 bases between. From germline, CDR1 is SQVTM and CDR2 ANQGSEA. The CDR3 sequence is 14 residues long. The CDR3 DNA sequence: TGCAGCGTCCTGACAGGTGTCATGAACACTGAAGCTTTCTTT. Amino acids: CSVLTGVMNTEAFF.

This chain connects TRBV11-2 to TRBJ1-2, with 8 bases matching TRBD1. The length of the CDR3 is 17 residues. Germline V gives CDR1 SGHAT, CDR2 FQNNGV. Trimming removed 1 base from V and 6 bases from J; junction bases left unmatched: 13. In DNA form, the CDR3 reads TGTGCCAGCAGCTTAGGAGCCCGGACAGGGCGCGTCGATGGCTACACCTTC. It encodes CASSLGARTGRVDGYTF.

V and J are TRBV7-3 and TRBJ1-1, with a weak D call TRBD1 (5 bases). CDR1 and CDR2 (germline): SGHTA, FQGTGA. V dropped 5 bases and J dropped 1 base, with 8 bases sitting between them. The CDR3 spans 13 residues. The CDR3 DNA sequence: TGTGCCAGCAGCCTAGGGGCGAACACTGAAGCTTTCTTT. Translated: CASSLGANTEAFF.

There are a few counts of this clone. The J gene is TRBJ1-5, the V gene TRBV4-1, with D unresolved. Trimming removed 0 bases at V and 7 bases at J, with 10 bases between. In germline, CDR1 is MGHRA, CDR2 YSYEKL. The CDR3 totals 14 residues. This CDR3 reads CASSQDTGLQPQHF. CDR3 nucleotide sequence: TGCGCCAGCAGCCAAGATACGGGTTTACAGCCCCAGCATTTT.

The V call is TRBV6-4, the J call TRBJ2-3; possibly TRBD1 for D (5 bases). This CDR3 is built from 13 residues. Germline values: CDR1 MRHNA, CDR2 SNTAGT. Trimming cost V 3 bases and J 3 bases, with 7 bases left between them. This CDR3 is CASSEGETDTQYF. CDR3 DNA: TGTGCCAGCAGTGAAGGGGAAACAGATACGCAGTATTTT.

The chain is built from TRBV7-9 and TRBJ2-3, with TRBD2 as a possible D gene (5 bases). V was cut by 7 bases and J by 4 bases, with 12 bases left in between. Germline CDR1 reads SEHNR; CDR2 reads FQNEAQ (reference sequence). This CDR3 has 13 residues. CDR3 coding DNA: TGTGCCAGCATGGCGGAGGAATCAGATACGCAGTATTTT. It encodes CASMAEESDTQYF.

This chain joins TRBV9 and TRBJ1-1; no reliable D call. CDR3 length equals 13 residues. The V gene lost 0 bases and the J gene lost 11 bases, with 14 bases spanning the gap. Germline V gene lookup returns CDR1 SGDLS and CDR2 YYNGEE. In DNA form, the CDR3 reads TGTGCCAGCAGCGTAGTTACCCCCCCTGCGGCTTTCTTT. Translation: CASSVVTPPAAFF.

This clone was observed a handful of times. The rearrangement joins TRBV6-1 to TRBJ1-2; D possibly corresponds to TRBD1 (6 bases). Germline V gives CDR1 MNHNS, CDR2 SASEGT. V was shortened by 5 bases and J by 9 bases, with 19 bases between the two germline ends. The CDR3 spans 14 residues. CDR3 sequence reads: CASSSTENRDSYTF. The CDR3 DNA is TGTGCCAGCAGTTCTACAGAAAACAGGGATAGCTACACCTTC.

The rearrangement links TRBV9 to TRBJ2-3, with TRBD1 identical over 8 bases. Germline CDR1 reads SGDLS; CDR2 reads YYNGEE. Germline trimming cut 4 bases from V and 3 bases from J; bases unmatched to any gene: 7. The CDR3 is 15 amino acids. CDR3 in DNA: TGTGCCAGCAGCCCTCGGACAGGGCGGACAGATACGCAGTATTTT. It translates to CASSPRTGRTDTQYF.

The chain links TRBV12-5 to TRBJ2-7; 8 bases are a match to TRBD2. Germline V CDR1 and CDR2: LGHNT, FRNRAP. J gave up 6 bases and V 0 bases, and 10 bases lay outside the gene matches. The CDR3 extends over 16 amino acids. Here the CDR3 reads CASGLVEGLAWSEQYF. Here the CDR3 DNA reads TGTGCTAGTGGTTTGGTAGAAGGACTAGCTTGGAGCGAGCAGTACTTC.

The chain uses TRBV13 and TRBJ2-1; 9 bases are shared with TRBD2. V was pared by 5 bases and J by 3 bases, with 20 bases of the junction left unmatched. Germline CDR1 is PRHDT and CDR2 is FYEKMQ (reference sequence). This CDR3 comprises 20 residues. The CDR3 nucleotides read TGTGCCAGCAGCCTTCAACTCGCGGGAGGGCCTTTTTTCTTCTACAATGAGCAGTTCTTC. It yields the protein CASSLQLAGGPFFFYNEQFF.

This chain links TRBV29-1 with TRBJ2-5; possible D gene TRBD2, 6 bases. TRBJ2-7 matches the DNA end more closely, so the J call is doubtful. The CDR3 sequence is 18 residues long. Looked up from germline, CDR1 is SQVTM and CDR2 is ANQGSEA. The CDR3 here is CSVTLLVTEGLVHYEQYF. The CDR3 DNA is TGCAGCGTGACACTTTTAGTTACCGAGGGACTGGTCCACTACGAGCAGTACTTC.

This sequence joins TRBV19 and TRBJ2-1, with 12 bases fitting TRBD2. This CDR3 spans 14 amino acids. The V segment lost 7 bases and the J segment 5 bases; nucleotides outside the gene matches: 3. CDR1 is LNHDA, CDR2 SQIVND, per germline (reference sequence). CDR3 sequence: CASTRTSGNNEQFF. The CDR3 nucleotides read TGTGCCAGTACCCGGACTAGCGGGAACAATGAGCAGTTCTTC.

V is TRBV19 and J is TRBJ1-5, with a weak D call TRBD1 (5 bases). V was trimmed by 8 bases and J by 4 bases, leaving 21 bases between them. This CDR3 comprises 16 residues. The germline CDR1 and CDR2 sequences are LNHDA and SQIVND (reference sequence). The CDR3: CASPQMGQIRNQPQHF. For the CDR3, the DNA is TGTGCCAGTCCTCAGATGGGGCAGATTAGGAATCAGCCCCAGCATTTT. The full variable domain, rest sourced from reference TRBV19 and TRBJ1-5, is DGGITQSPKYLFRKEGQNVTLSCEQNLNHDAMYWYRQDPGQGLRLIYYSQIVNDFQKGDIAEGYSVSREKKESFPLTVTSAQKNPTAFYLCASPQMGQIRNQPQHFGDGTRLSIL.

V and J are TRBV6-5 and TRBJ2-5, with TRBD1 matching 8 bases. Germline CDR1 is MNHEY and CDR2 is SVGAGI. V lost 6 bases to trimming and J lost 5 bases; unmatched junction nucleotides: 8. This CDR3 has 14 amino acids. The DNA of the CDR3 is TGTGCCAGCAGAAGGCCAGGGGGCTTGGAGACCCAGTACTTC. This sequence encodes CASRRPGGLETQYF.

The chain is built from TRBV5-1 and TRBJ2-1; D is perhaps TRBD2 (5 bases). Germline V gene lookup returns CDR1 SGHRS and CDR2 YFSETQ. This CDR3 contains 17 residues. Trimming shortened V by 3 bases and J by 1 base, and 17 bases separated the two germline ends. CDR3 nucleotide sequence: TGCGCCAGCAGCTCACCACGAGCGGACTTATCCTACAATGAGCAGTTCTTC. This encodes CASSSPRADLSYNEQFF.

CDR3 in DNA: TGTGCCAGCAGCGTACCGGACAGCTATCTTTATGGCTACACCTTC. It translates to CASSVPDSYLYGYTF. The rearrangement uses TRBV9 and TRBJ1-2; TRBD1 is a possible D gene (6 bases). With 1 base removed from V and 5 bases from J, the gap between germline ends came to 15 bases. The CDR3 sequence is 15 residues long. Germline V gene data show CDR1 as SGDLS and CDR2 as YYNGEE.